This T cell receptor (beta chain) was sequenced during a study of response to subunit inactivated influenza vaccine (dated by TCRdb to between 2017 and 2018). For context, the study as a whole: Deep quantitative T cell receptor repertoire profiling was used in the study to track responses to a trivalent subunit inactivated influenza vaccine.

The protocol used for the library was RT-PCR. The data were produced on an Illumina HiSeq 2500. Clones were called with MiXCR by TCRdb after fastp trimmed the public reads at Q25, and only in-frame beta chains were retained. Each entry is one CDR3 protein sequence, shown with its most common DNA and genes. The sample table holds around 580,000 distinct CDR3 sequences, of which roughly 12% were seen once. Roughly 10% of the sample lies in the top ten. The junction shows trimming of 2 bases on V and 4 bases on J, plus 8 bases between the germline ends. Its CDR3 holds 12 amino acids, cysteine through phenylalanine. Only CDR3 DNA is held: 36 bases, read in frame from base 1. CDR1 DFQATT and CDR2 SNEGSKA are derived from the germline V gene (reference sequence). On this clonotype: Its specific antigen is unknown. Base qualities were left out, and no much larger clone turns up one base away.

What the research found in general, with its limitations: The authors suggested that each seasonal influenza vaccination may recruit only a limited number of new T cells.

Recombination joined TRBV20-1 with TRBJ1-2; a weak D assignment points to TRBD1 (5 bases agree). This receptor was identified in a man aged 50-59 years who received an inactivated influenza vaccine. Donor details come from another sample of the same person, matched by shared clones. The source material was PBMCs from blood, sampled on the day of vaccination. The CDR3 protein is CSARTGTYGYTF. Read as DNA, the sequence is TGCAGTGCTAGAACCGGGACCTATGGCTACACCTTC.